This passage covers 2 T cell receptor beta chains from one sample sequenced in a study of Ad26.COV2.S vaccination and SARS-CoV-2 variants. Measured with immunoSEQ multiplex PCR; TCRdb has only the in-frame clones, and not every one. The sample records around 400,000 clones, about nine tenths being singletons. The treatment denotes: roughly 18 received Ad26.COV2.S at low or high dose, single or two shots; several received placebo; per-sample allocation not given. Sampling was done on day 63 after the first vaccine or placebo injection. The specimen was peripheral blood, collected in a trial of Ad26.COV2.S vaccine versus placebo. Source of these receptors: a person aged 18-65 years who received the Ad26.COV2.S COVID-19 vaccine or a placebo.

The CDR3 loop is CASSPGLFGNTIYF. CDR3 coding DNA: TGTGCCAGCAGCCCGGGACTGTTTGGAAACACCATATATTTT. The chain uses TRBV5-4 and TRBJ1-3; perhaps TRBD1 as D (5 bases). This CDR3 is built from 14 residues. Germline lookup yields CDR1 SGHNT and CDR2 YYREEE (reference sequence). V lost 4 bases to trimming and J lost 3 bases, with 11 bases between them.

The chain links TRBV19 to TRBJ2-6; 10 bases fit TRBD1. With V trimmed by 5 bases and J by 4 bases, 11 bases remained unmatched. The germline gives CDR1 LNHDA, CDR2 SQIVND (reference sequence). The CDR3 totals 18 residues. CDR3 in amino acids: CASSPTRQGARGANVLTF. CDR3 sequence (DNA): TGTGCCAGTAGTCCCACTAGACAGGGGGCGAGGGGGGCCAACGTCCTGACTTTC.